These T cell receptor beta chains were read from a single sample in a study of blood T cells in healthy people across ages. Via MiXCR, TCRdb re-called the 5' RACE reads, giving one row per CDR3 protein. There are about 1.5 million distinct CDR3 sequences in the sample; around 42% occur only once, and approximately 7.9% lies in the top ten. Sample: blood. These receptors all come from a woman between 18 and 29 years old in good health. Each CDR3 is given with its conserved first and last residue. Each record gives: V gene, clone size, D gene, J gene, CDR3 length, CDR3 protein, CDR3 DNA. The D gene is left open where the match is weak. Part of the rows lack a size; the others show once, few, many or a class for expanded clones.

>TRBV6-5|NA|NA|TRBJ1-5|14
CASSLGQTTQPQHF
TGTGCCAGCAGCCTAGGACAGACCACTCAGCCCCAGCATTTT
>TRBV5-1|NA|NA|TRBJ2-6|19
CASSLASMGGNSGANVLTF
TGCGCCAGCAGCTTGGCCTCGATGGGGGGAAACTCTGGGGCCAACGTCCTGACTTTC
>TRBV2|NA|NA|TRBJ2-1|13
CASSPIGRSEQFF
TGTGCCAGCAGCCCTATCGGTCGGAGTGAGCAGTTCTTC
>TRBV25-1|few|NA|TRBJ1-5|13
CASSEASNQPQHF
TGTGCCAGCAGTGAAGCTAGCAATCAGCCCCAGCATTTT
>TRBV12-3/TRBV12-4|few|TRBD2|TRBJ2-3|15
CASSSVAGRDPGQYF
TGTGCCAGCAGTTCCGTAGCGGGGAGGGATCCGGGGCAGTATTTT
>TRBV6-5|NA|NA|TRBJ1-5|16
CASRPFLSSGNQPQHF
TGTGCCAGCAGGCCCTTTCTATCGTCGGGCAATCAGCCCCAGCATTTT
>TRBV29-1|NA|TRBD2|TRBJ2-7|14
CSSLKTSGYNEQYF
TGCAGCTCACTGAAGACTAGCGGTTACAATGAGCAGTACTTC
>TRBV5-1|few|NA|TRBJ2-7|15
CASSLARGVTNEQYF
TGCGCCAGCAGCTTGGCCAGGGGAGTCACTAACGAGCAGTACTTC
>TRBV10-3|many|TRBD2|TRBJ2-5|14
CATGRTSDKETQYF
TGTGCCACCGGCCGGACTAGCGACAAAGAGACCCAGTACTTC
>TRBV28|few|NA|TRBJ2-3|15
CASSSGGEGTDTQYF
TGTGCCAGCAGCAGCGGAGGGGAGGGCACAGATACGCAGTATTTT
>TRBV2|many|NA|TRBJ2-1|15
CASSERGSSYNEQFF
TGTGCCAGCAGTGAACGAGGCAGCTCCTACAATGAGCAGTTCTTC
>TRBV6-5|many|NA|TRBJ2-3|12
CASFSQGDTQYF
TGTGCCAGCTTTTCCCAGGGAGATACGCAGTATTTT
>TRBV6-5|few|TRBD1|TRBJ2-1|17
CASSYSTGGVKLNEQFF
TGTGCCAGCAGTTACTCTACAGGGGGAGTAAAGTTGAATGAGCAGTTCTTC
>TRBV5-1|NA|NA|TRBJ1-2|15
CASSGASDREYGYTF
TGCGCCAGCAGTGGCGCGAGTGATAGAGAATATGGCTACACCTTC
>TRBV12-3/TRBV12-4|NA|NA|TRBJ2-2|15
CASSRQATNTGELFF
TGTGCCAGCAGTCGACAGGCGACGAACACCGGGGAGCTGTTTTTT
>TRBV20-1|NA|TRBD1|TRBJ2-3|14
CSALQGEGTDTQYF
TGCAGTGCTTTACAGGGGGAAGGCACAGATACGCAGTATTTT
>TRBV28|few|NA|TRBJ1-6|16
CASSLGGDSYNSPLHF
TGTGCCAGCAGTTTAGGGGGGGACTCCTATAATTCACCCCTCCACTTT
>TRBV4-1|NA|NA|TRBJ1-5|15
CASSQVETSNQPQHF
TGCGCCAGCAGCCAAGTAGAGACGTCTAATCAGCCCCAGCATTTT
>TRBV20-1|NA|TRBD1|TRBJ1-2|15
CSAAPGQGGDYGYTF
TGCAGTGCCGCCCCGGGACAGGGGGGCGACTATGGCTACACCTTC
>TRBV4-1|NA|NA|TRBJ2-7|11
CASSQSGSVIF
TGCGCCAGCAGCCAATCGGGCAGCGTTATCTTC
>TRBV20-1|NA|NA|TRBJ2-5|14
CSAREVRGIETQYF
TGCAGTGCTAGAGAAGTTCGGGGAATAGAGACCCAGTACTTC
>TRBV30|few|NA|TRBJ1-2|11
CAWSVVSGYTF
TGTGCCTGGAGTGTCGTTTCTGGCTACACCTTC
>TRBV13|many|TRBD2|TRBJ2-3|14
CASSLAGGLDTQYF
TGTGCCAGCAGCTTAGCGGGGGGGCTAGATACGCAGTATTTT
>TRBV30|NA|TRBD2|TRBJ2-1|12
CAWTKTSGSPFF
TGTGCCTGGACGAAAACTAGCGGGAGTCCGTTCTTC
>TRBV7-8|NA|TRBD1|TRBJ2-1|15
CASSSGQERYNEQFF
TGTGCCAGCAGCTCTGGACAGGAGCGCTACAATGAGCAGTTCTTC
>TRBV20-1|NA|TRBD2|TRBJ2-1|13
CSAPFREGYEQFF
TGCAGTGCTCCCTTCCGGGAGGGCTATGAGCAGTTCTTC
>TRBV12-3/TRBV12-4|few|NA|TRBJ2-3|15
CASSFGGGPMGTQYF
TGTGCCAGCAGTTTTGGAGGGGGCCCCATGGGTACGCAGTATTTT
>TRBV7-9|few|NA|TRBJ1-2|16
CASSLAATRGGYGYTF
TGTGCCAGCAGCTTAGCGGCTACCCGAGGGGGCTATGGCTACACCTTC
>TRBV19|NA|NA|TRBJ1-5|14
CASNGAGWWQPQHF
TGTGCCAGTAATGGGGCAGGATGGTGGCAGCCCCAGCATTTT
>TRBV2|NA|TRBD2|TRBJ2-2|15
CASGGQAGDTGELFF
TGTGCCAGCGGGGGGCAAGCGGGAGACACCGGGGAGCTGTTTTTT
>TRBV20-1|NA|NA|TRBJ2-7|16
CSARDSNGSLFYEQYF
TGCAGTGCTAGAGATAGTAACGGGTCCCTATTCTACGAGCAGTACTTC
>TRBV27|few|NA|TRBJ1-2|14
CASSPASGNHGYTF
TGTGCCAGCAGCCCCGCCTCAGGGAACCATGGCTACACCTTC
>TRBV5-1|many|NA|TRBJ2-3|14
CASSLAPGTDTQYF
TGCGCCAGCAGCTTGGCCCCGGGCACAGATACGCAGTATTTT
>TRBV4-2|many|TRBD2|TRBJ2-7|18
CASSHLLRGGLSYNEQYF
TGTGCCAGCAGCCACCTCCTCCGGGGGGGCCTTTCCTACAATGAGCAGTACTTC
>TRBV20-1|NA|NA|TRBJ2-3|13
CSAKRISTDTQYF
TGCAGTGCCAAGCGGATTAGCACAGATACGCAGTATTTT
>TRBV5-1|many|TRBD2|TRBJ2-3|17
CASSSSTSGTSTDTQYF
TGCGCCAGCAGCTCCTCGACTAGCGGGACTAGCACAGATACGCAGTATTTT
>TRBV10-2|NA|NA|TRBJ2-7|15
CASSESNSALYEQYF
TGCGCCAGCAGTGAGTCGAATAGCGCGCTCTACGAGCAGTACTTC
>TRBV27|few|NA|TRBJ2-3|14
CASSFGTARDTQYF
TGTGCCAGCAGTTTCGGAACAGCCAGAGATACGCAGTATTTT
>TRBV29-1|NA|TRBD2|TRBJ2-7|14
CSYMPGLAGGEQYF
TGCAGCTACATGCCGGGACTAGCGGGAGGGGAGCAGTACTTC
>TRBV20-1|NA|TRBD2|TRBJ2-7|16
CSAAGTSGGVSYEQYF
TGCAGTGCGGCCGGGACTAGCGGGGGGGTCTCCTACGAGCAGTACTTC
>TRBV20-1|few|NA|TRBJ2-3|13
CSPRAGPPDTQYF
TGCAGTCCCCGGGCGGGGCCCCCAGATACGCAGTATTTT
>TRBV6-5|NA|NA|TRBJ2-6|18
CASSLVEGRVSGANVLTF
TGTGCCAGCAGTTTAGTTGAGGGACGGGTGTCTGGGGCCAACGTCCTGACTTTC
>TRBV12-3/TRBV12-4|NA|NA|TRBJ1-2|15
CASRVSSGGRYGYTF
TGTGCCAGCAGAGTCTCTTCTGGGGGAAGATATGGCTACACCTTC
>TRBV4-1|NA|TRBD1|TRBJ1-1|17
CASSQDGGNRGETEAFF
TGCGCCAGCAGCCAAGATGGGGGAAACAGGGGGGAAACTGAAGCTTTCTTT
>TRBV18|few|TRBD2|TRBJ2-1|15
CASSIAGDSYNEQFF
TGTGCCAGCTCCATAGCGGGCGACTCCTACAATGAGCAGTTCTTC
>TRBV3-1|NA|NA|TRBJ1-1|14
CASSRLGGETEAFF
TGTGCCAGCAGCCGATTAGGAGGGGAGACTGAAGCTTTCTTT
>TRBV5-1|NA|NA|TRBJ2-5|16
CASSYSTGYFGETQYF
TGCGCCAGCAGCTACTCGACAGGTTATTTTGGTGAGACCCAGTACTTC
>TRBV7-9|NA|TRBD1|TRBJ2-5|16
CASSSTGTGGFGEQYF
TGTGCCAGCAGCTCGACCGGGACAGGGGGATTTGGGGAGCAGTACTTC
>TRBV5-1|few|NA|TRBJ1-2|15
CASSFGTLISYGYTF
TGCGCCAGCAGCTTCGGGACCCTTATAAGCTATGGCTACACCTTC
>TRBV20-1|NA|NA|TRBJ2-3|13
CSATTLNADTQYF
TGCAGTGCTACGACACTTAACGCAGATACGCAGTATTTT
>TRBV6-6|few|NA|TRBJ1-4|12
CASSQWGEKLFF
TGTGCCAGCAGCCAGTGGGGTGAAAAACTGTTTTTT
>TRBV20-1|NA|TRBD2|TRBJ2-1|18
CSAPPGTSGKSSYNEQFF
TGCAGTGCCCCTCCCGGGACTAGCGGAAAGAGCTCCTACAATGAGCAGTTCTTC
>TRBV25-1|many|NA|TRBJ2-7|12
CASQDNSYEQYF
TGTGCCAGCCAGGACAACTCCTACGAGCAGTACTTC
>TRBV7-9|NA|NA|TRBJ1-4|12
CASSAWGEKLFF
TGTGCCAGCAGCGCATGGGGGGAAAAACTGTTTTTT
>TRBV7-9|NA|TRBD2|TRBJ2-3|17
CASSLASLAGVGDTQYF
TGTGCCAGCAGCTTAGCGTCCCTAGCGGGAGTTGGAGATACGCAGTATTTT
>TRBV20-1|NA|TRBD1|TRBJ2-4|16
CSASRTGQGTKNIHYF
TGCAGTGCTAGTCGTACGGGACAGGGGACCAAAAACATTCATTACTTC